This T cell receptor (beta chain) originates from a study of cytomegalovirus exposure and HLA in healthy donors. The table came from immunoSEQ multiplex PCR; TCRdb's copy has only in-frame clones and leaves some out. The sample lists about 360,000 clones; more than 80% were seen once. The CDR3 loop spans 13 amino acids. Germline CDR1 MGHDK, CDR2 SYGVNS. Trimming removed 8 bases at V and 4 bases at J, with 12 bases between. Sequenced input: PBMCs. This clonotype was obtained from a woman younger than 30 in good health and CMV-seronegative. The chain is built from TRBV25-1 and TRBJ1-5; D might be TRBD1 (6 bases). CDR3: CASLTGPNQPQHF. The CDR3 DNA reads TGTGCCAGCTTGACAGGTCCGAATCAGCCCCAGCATTTT.